This TCR beta chain was observed in a study of Graves' ophthalmopathy and Graves' hyperthyroidism. This clonotype has ten or more counts. The V gene's germline CDR1 is DFQATT and CDR2 SNEGSKA (reference sequence). There are 14 residues in the CDR3. V gave up 0 bases and J gave up 7 bases; unmatched junction bases: 6. Amplification targeted the TCR beta CDR3 regions, with RNA transcripts as the source material. The first round was an RT-PCR with HTBI primers, and the second round was a multiplex PCR. TCRdb processed the multiplex PCR reads anew with MiXCR; each CDR3 protein has one entry. This sample yields over 650,000 distinct CDR3 sequences, of which approximately 39% are seen a single time; about 3.3% belongs to the top ten.

The source is an adult man with Graves' ophthalmopathy. V gene TRBV20-1 combines with J gene TRBJ1-2; 9 bases are a match to TRBD1. Sequenced sample: peripheral blood. In nucleotides, the CDR3 is TGCAGTGCTAGAGATTTCGGACAGGGGACTGGCTACACCTTC. It specifies CSARDFGQGTGYTF.